The 26 T cell receptor beta chains listed next were all sequenced from one sample in a study of shared clonotypes between healthy human individuals. Repertoires were generated with immunoSEQ multiplex PCR, while TCRdb's copy carries only in-frame clones and drops some. The repertoire holds roughly 2.4 million clones, with under 97% as singletons. Material: naive CD4+ T cells sorted from blood. As for subset: CD45RA+ positively selected. The receptor source for this set is a man aged 18 to 30 in good health.

Details on this clone: At the DNA level, this CDR3 is encoded by other sequences in the same sample as well. The chain recombines TRBV11-2 with TRBJ2-7, with 10 positions matching TRBD2. The CDR3 is 14 residues long. With V trimmed by 4 bases and J by 4 bases, 4 bases remained unmatched. Germline V gene data show CDR1 as SGHAT and CDR2 as FQNNGV. The CDR3 loop reads CASSSGTSAYEQYF. CDR3 sequence (DNA): TGTGCCAGCAGCTCGGGGACTAGCGCATACGAGCAGTACTTC. Based on the CDR3 plus reference TRBV11-2 and TRBJ2-7, the full variable domain is EAGVAQSPRYKIIEKRQSVAFWCNPISGHATLYWYQQILGQGPKLLIQFQNNGVVDDSQLPKDRFSAERLKGVDSTLKIQPAKLEDSAVYLCASSSGTSAYEQYFGPGTRLTVT.

The chain carries TRBV14 and TRBJ2-7; 7 nucleotides match TRBD2. This CDR3 is 18 amino acids long. After removal of 1 base from V and 1 base from J, the junction contained 13 bases not matched to a gene. Germline V lookup: CDR1 SGHDN, CDR2 FVKESK. CDR3 bases: TGTGCCAGCAGCCAAGTGAGGGGTACCCAGCGGGGTTCCTACGAGCAGTACTTC. Its translation is CASSQVRGTQRGSYEQYF.

This clone was counted once. The V and J genes are TRBV5-1 and TRBJ1-4; a possible D gene is TRBD1 (5 bases). The germline gives CDR1 SGHRS, CDR2 YFSETQ. Trimming stripped 5 bases from V and 6 bases from J, with 11 bases between. The CDR3 loop spans 13 amino acids. DNA of the CDR3: TGCGCCAGCAGTGGGCAGGGTTATGAAAAACTGTTTTTT. This gives the protein CASSGQGYEKLFF.

V gene TRBV6-5 combines with J gene TRBJ2-5; the match to TRBD1 covers 7 bases. Germline CDR1 is MNHEY and CDR2 is SVGAGI. There are 13 residues in the CDR3. V trimming: 6 bases; J trimming: 4 bases; junction bases outside the gene matches: 5. CDR3 sequence: CASSGRQGETQYF. CDR3 nucleotide sequence: TGTGCCAGCAGCGGTCGACAGGGAGAGACCCAGTACTTC.

This chain links TRBV10-2 with TRBJ1-6, with 7 positions matching TRBD1. The V and J ends lost 0 bases and 4 bases, in that order; junction bases with no gene match: 3. The CDR3 runs to 16 residues. The germline CDR1 and CDR2 sequences are WSHSY and SAAADI. CDR3 sequence reads: CASSESKTGYNSPLHF. The CDR3, as DNA: TGCGCCAGCAGTGAGTCGAAGACAGGGTATAATTCACCCCTCCACTTT.

As to this clone: The sample has other DNA sequences that encode this CDR3 too. The chain carries TRBV19 and TRBJ1-5, with D hard to call. This CDR3 comprises 15 residues. CDR1 is LNHDA and CDR2 is SQIVND in the germline V gene (reference sequence). V lost 3 bases, J lost 2 bases, and 11 bases lay in between. The CDR3 bases are TGTGCCAGTAGTATTGAAGGCCGCGGCAATCAGCCCCAGCATTTT. Protein sequence: CASSIEGRGNQPQHF. The full variable domain, completed using reference TRBV19 and TRBJ1-5, is DGGITQSPKYLFRKEGQNVTLSCEQNLNHDAMYWYRQDPGQGLRLIYYSQIVNDFQKGDIAEGYSVSREKKESFPLTVTSAQKNPTAFYLCASSIEGRGNQPQHFGDGTRLSIL.

The chain couples TRBV27 to TRBJ2-2, with D tentatively TRBD1 or TRBD2 (5 bases each). The CDR3 consists of 16 residues. Trimming shortened V by 0 bases and J by 4 bases, and 12 bases separated the two germline ends. The germline V gene encodes CDR1 MNHEY and CDR2 SMNVEV (reference sequence). DNA for the CDR3: TGTGCCAGCAGTTTATCGATGGGGGTTGCCACCGGGGAGCTGTTTTTT. Protein product: CASSLSMGVATGELFF.

This chain connects TRBV7-9 to TRBJ1-1, with unresolved D. Trimming stripped 0 bases from V and 1 base from J, with 9 bases between. This CDR3 comprises 15 residues. Germline V gene lookup returns CDR1 SEHNR and CDR2 FQNEAQ (reference sequence). The CDR3 coding sequence is TGTGCCAGCAGCTTAGCAAGGTCTTCGAACACTGAAGCTTTCTTT. It specifies CASSLARSSNTEAFF.

V gene TRBV7-9 combines with J gene TRBJ2-4, with D maybe TRBD2 (5 bases). Looked up from germline, CDR1 is SEHNR and CDR2 is FQNEAQ (reference sequence). The CDR3 contains 17 residues. The V and J ends lost 4 bases and 5 bases respectively, with 21 bases between them. As DNA, the CDR3 is TGTGCCAGCAGCTCACCAACCTCTCAGCGGATGGAAAACATTCAGTACTTC. Protein sequence: CASSSPTSQRMENIQYF.

The genes are TRBV9 and TRBJ1-2; weak D call: TRBD1 (6 bases). Germline V gene lookup returns CDR1 SGDLS and CDR2 YYNGEE. The CDR3 is made up of 12 amino acids. Trimming took 7 bases from V and 3 from J, leaving 10 bases between them. This CDR3 is CASQGPDYGYTF. CDR3 DNA sequence: TGTGCCAGCCAGGGGCCTGACTATGGCTACACCTTC.

As regards this clone: At one end the junction does not follow the germline gene, possibly because of a read error. This chain links TRBV5-1 with TRBJ2-7, with D possibly called TRBD1 or TRBD2 (7 bases each). Germline-derived CDR1 and CDR2 are SGHRS and YFSETQ. The CDR3 has 14 residues. CDR3 in amino acids: CASSFVDRDYGQYF. DNA for the CDR3: TGCGCCAGCAGCTTCGTAGACAGGGACTACGGGCAGTACTTC.

The V and J genes are TRBV27 and TRBJ1-5; D unclear. Germline loops: CDR1 MNHEY, CDR2 SMNVEV (reference sequence). CDR3 length: 14 residues. V was shortened by 3 bases and J by 6 bases, with 12 bases between the two germline ends. The CDR3 sequence is CASSFGVQGQPQHF. DNA of the CDR3: TGTGCCAGCAGTTTCGGGGTTCAAGGTCAGCCCCAGCATTTT.

The chain recombines TRBV7-9 with TRBJ2-7; 8 positions match TRBD1. The J segment lost 5 bases and the V segment lost 1 base, leaving 4 bases of the junction unmatched. The germline V gene encodes CDR1 SEHNR and CDR2 FQNEAQ (reference sequence). This CDR3 has 14 amino acids. The DNA for the CDR3 is TGTGCCAGCAGCTTAGTTCAGGGGGCAGACGAGCAGTACTTC. Residues: CASSLVQGADEQYF. Complete variable domain (other parts from reference TRBV7-9 and TRBJ2-7): DTGVSQNPRHKITKRGQNVTFRCDPISEHNRLYWYRQTLGQGPEFLTYFQNEAQLEKSRLLSDRFSAERPKGSFSTLEIQRTEQGDSAMYLCASSLVQGADEQYFGPGTRLTVT.

V gene TRBV2 combines with J gene TRBJ1-1; unclear D gene. Trimming stripped 3 bases from V and 1 base from J, with 9 bases between. Germline V gives CDR1 SNHLY, CDR2 FYNNEI. This CDR3 contains 14 residues. CDR3 in amino acids: CASSDVTPNTEAFF. In nucleotides, the CDR3 is TGTGCCAGCAGTGACGTGACACCGAACACTGAAGCTTTCTTT.

The gene calls are TRBV6-1 and TRBJ2-2; D is unclear. V dropped 6 bases and J dropped 0 bases, with 8 bases sitting between them. This CDR3 region has 14 residues. Per the germline V gene, CDR1 is MNHNS and CDR2 is SASEGT. The CDR3 region has the DNA TGTGCCAGCAGGGAATTAACGAACACCGGGGAGCTGTTTTTT. Translation: CASRELTNTGELFF.

V is TRBV6-4 and J is TRBJ2-2; D might be TRBD1 (6 bases). Germline lookup yields CDR1 MRHNA and CDR2 SNTAGT. V was clipped by 10 bases and J by 3 bases, with 30 bases between them. The CDR3 is 19 residues long. The CDR3 region is CANSKPRDTAWSDTGELFF. The CDR3 DNA reads TGTGCCAACTCAAAGCCCCGGGACACGGCGTGGTCGGACACCGGGGAGCTGTTTTTT.

The rearrangement links TRBV5-4 to TRBJ2-7; TRBD2 agrees at 10 bases. Germline assignment: CDR1 SGHNT and CDR2 YYREEE (reference sequence). V was pared by 0 bases and J by 2 bases, with 2 bases of the junction left unmatched. The CDR3 is made up of 15 amino acids. CDR3 sequence (DNA): TGTGCCAGCAGCTTGGGTAGCGGGGGGCCCTACGAGCAGTACTTC. Amino acid sequence: CASSLGSGGPYEQYF.

The chain joins TRBV30 to TRBJ2-1; TRBD1 might be the D (6 bases). The germline V gene encodes CDR1 GTSNPN and CDR2 SVGIG (reference sequence). The ends were cut back, 0 bases at V and 8 bases at J, with 14 bases in the middle. CDR3 length equals 14 residues. The chain's CDR3 is CAWSVDQGPYEQFF. The CDR3 nucleotides are TGTGCCTGGAGTGTAGACCAGGGGCCCTATGAGCAGTTCTTC.

Concerning this clone: The junction shows a germline mismatch at one end, possibly a read error. The chain uses TRBV19 and TRBJ1-1; weak D call: TRBD1 (5 bases). This CDR3 has 17 residues. Looked up from germline, CDR1 is LNHDA and CDR2 is SQIVND (reference sequence). This CDR3 is CASSPFREDVSNSEAFF. In DNA, the CDR3 is TGTGCCAGTAGTCCTTTCAGGGAGGACGTATCGAACAGTGAAGCTTTCTTT.

This sequence joins TRBV30 and TRBJ1-5, with TRBD1 as a possible D gene (5 bases). This CDR3 region has 14 residues. The germline V and J ends were trimmed by 4 bases and 4 bases, with 14 bases remaining between them. The germline CDR1 and CDR2 sequences are GTSNPN and SVGIG (reference sequence). CDR3 amino acids: CAWMGPRGNQPQHF. Written as DNA, the CDR3 is TGTGCCTGGATGGGGCCGAGGGGAAATCAGCCCCAGCATTTT.

This clone came up once. The chain recombines TRBV29-1 with TRBJ1-3, with TRBD1 matching over 7 bases. The germline gives CDR1 SQVTM, CDR2 ANQGSEA. The CDR3 has 14 amino acids. V gave up 5 bases and J gave up 0 bases; unmatched junction bases: 4. Here the CDR3 reads CSVWTGSSGNTIYF. For the CDR3, the DNA is TGCAGCGTTTGGACAGGCTCCTCTGGAAACACCATATATTTT.

The chain has TRBV10-3 and TRBJ1-6; 9 nucleotides align to TRBD1. The CDR3 has 13 residues. V shed 10 bases and J 12 bases; nucleotides not matched to a gene: 10. The germline CDR1 and CDR2 sequences are ENHRY and SYGVKD. The CDR3 is CATGQGLRGPLHF. CDR3 DNA sequence: TGTGCCACAGGACAGGGGTTGAGGGGACCCCTCCACTTT.

On this clone: Other DNA variants within this sample encode the same CDR3. The chain employs TRBV10-3 and TRBJ2-5, with 14 nucleotides matching TRBD2. Germline CDR1 reads ENHRY; CDR2 reads SYGVKD. The CDR3 consists of 15 residues. J lost 5 bases, V lost 6 bases, and 5 bases had no gene match. The CDR3 sequence is CAISGLAGGPETQYF. In DNA, the CDR3 is TGTGCCATCAGCGGACTAGCGGGAGGTCCGGAGACCCAGTACTTC.

CDR3 DNA: TGTGCCAGTACCCCGGGACAGGGCTACAATGAGCAGTTCTTC. Amino acid sequence: CASTPGQGYNEQFF. The chain uses TRBV19 and TRBJ2-1; 9 nucleotides line up with TRBD1. The CDR3 is 14 amino acids. In germline, CDR1 is LNHDA, CDR2 SQIVND (reference sequence). V was clipped by 7 bases and J by 3 bases; unmatched bases: 4.

The chain has TRBV2 and TRBJ2-7; TRBD1 aligns across 8 bases. Trimming at V came to 4 bases and at J to 4 bases, leaving 6 bases not matched to a gene. The CDR3 is 14 residues long. Looked up from germline, CDR1 is SNHLY and CDR2 is FYNNEI. The CDR3 spells CASSGDRGRYEQYF. DNA for the CDR3: TGTGCCAGCAGTGGCGACAGGGGAAGATACGAGCAGTACTTC. Combining the CDR3 with reference TRBV2 and TRBJ2-7 gives the whole variable domain EPEVTQTPSHQVTQMGQEVILRCVPISNHLYFYWYRQILGQKVEFLVSFYNNEISEKSEIFDDQFSVERPDGSNFTLKIRSTKLEDSAMYFCASSGDRGRYEQYFGPGTRLTVT.

The rearrangement joins TRBV10-3 to TRBJ1-2, with 7 bases fitting TRBD1. With V trimmed by 10 bases and J by 2 bases, 7 bases remained unmatched. Germline V gene sequence: CDR1 ENHRY, CDR2 SYGVKD. The CDR3 contains 13 residues. The CDR3 nucleotides are TGTGCCACAGGTGACAGGGAGAACTATGGCTACACCTTC. Its translation: CATGDRENYGYTF.